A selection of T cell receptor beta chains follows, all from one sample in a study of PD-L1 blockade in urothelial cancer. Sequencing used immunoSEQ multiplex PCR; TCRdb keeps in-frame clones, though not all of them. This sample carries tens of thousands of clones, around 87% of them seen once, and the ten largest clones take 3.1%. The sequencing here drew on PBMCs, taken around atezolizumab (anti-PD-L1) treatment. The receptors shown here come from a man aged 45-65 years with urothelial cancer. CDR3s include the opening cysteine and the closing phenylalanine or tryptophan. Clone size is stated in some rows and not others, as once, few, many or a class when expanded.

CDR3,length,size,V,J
CASSPTSGDNEQFF,14,.,TRBV7-9,TRBJ2-1
CASSEGQLNSPLHF,14,few,TRBV6-1,TRBJ1-6
CASSPRVAASYNEQFF,16,.,TRBV11-2,TRBJ2-1
CASSQDSPGSFNQPQHF,17,once,TRBV4-1,TRBJ1-5
CSVDRGLTTDTQYF,14,.,TRBV29-1,TRBJ2-3
CASRQGVSTDTQYF,14,.,TRBV9,TRBJ2-3
CASSLRGGTSASPDTQYF,18,.,TRBV7-8,TRBJ2-3
CASSVDRVGNQPQHF,15,once,TRBV6-5,TRBJ1-5
CASSHRDRGGGYTF,14,.,TRBV13,TRBJ1-2
CASSLTVLAGGLTGELFF,18,.,TRBV11-2,TRBJ2-2
CASSFDSTYNEQFF,14,few,TRBV28,TRBJ2-1
CASRPTGQGYFATNEKLFF,19,.,TRBV27,TRBJ1-4
CASSRPRTSGISDTQYF,17,once,TRBV28,TRBJ2-3
CASSQRIDRGLNQPQHF,17,.,TRBV4-1,TRBJ1-5
CAWLIAGPGTEAFF,14,.,TRBV30,TRBJ1-1
CASSPWTGDGYTF,13,.,TRBV18,TRBJ1-2
CASSLLAGAASSGETQYF,18,.,TRBV5-5,TRBJ2-5
CASSSQDRVAEAFF,14,.,TRBV9,TRBJ1-1
CASSLSGGQGTDTQYF,16,.,TRBV7-3,TRBJ2-3
CASSPLPRGETQYF,14,.,TRBV18,TRBJ2-5
CASSQVTGFNEQFF,14,.,TRBV14,TRBJ2-1
CASSVVDTRHSGNTIYF,17,.,TRBV9,TRBJ1-3
CASSLGTSGRGGDTQYF,17,.,TRBV7-7,TRBJ2-3
CASSLEGQGYEQYF,14,.,TRBV11-3,TRBJ2-7